The 8 T cell receptor beta chains in this list originate from one sample, sequenced in a study of blood T cell repertoires in COVID-19. Data came from immunoSEQ multiplex PCR; TCRdb stores just in-frame clones and leaves some out. This repertoire shows over 300,000 clones, around 89% found once; its top ten account for more than 0.95%. What was sequenced was peripheral blood. These receptors originate from a man aged 35 to 55 with acute or convalescent COVID-19.

The chain uses TRBV5-1 and TRBJ2-7; 7 nucleotides line up with TRBD1. V lost 0 bases and J lost 6; bases outside the gene matches: 6. The CDR3 length is 14 residues. The germline CDR1 and CDR2 sequences are SGHRS and YFSETQ. CDR3 region: CASSLERGLREQYF. In DNA, the CDR3 is TGCGCCAGCAGCTTGGAGAGGGGGCTCCGCGAGCAGTACTTC.

The CDR3 region is CASSATETGNEKLFF. The CDR3 DNA reads as TGTGCCAGCAGTGCAACCGAGACAGGGAATGAAAAACTGTTTTTT. The chain uses TRBV28 and TRBJ1-4, with 7 bases that match TRBD1. V lost 5 bases to trimming and J lost 5 bases; unmatched junction nucleotides: 8. This CDR3 contains 15 residues. In germline, CDR1 is MDHEN, CDR2 SYDVKM. Variable domain in full (rest from reference TRBV28 and TRBJ1-4): DVKVTQSSRYLVKRTGEKVFLECVQDMDHENMFWYRQDPGLGLRLIYFSYDVKMKEKGDIPEGYSVSREKKERFSLILESASTNQTSMYLCASSATETGNEKLFFGSGTQLSVL.

The rearrangement links TRBV5-5 to TRBJ2-7, with D perhaps TRBD1 (6 bases). V dropped 0 bases and J dropped 7 bases, with 20 bases sitting between them. CDR3 length equals 16 residues. Germline CDR1 SGHKS, CDR2 YYEKEE (reference sequence). CDR3 DNA: TGTGCCAGCAGCTTGGGGCCGTCAGGGGAATTTATGGAGCAGTACTTC. Its translation is CASSLGPSGEFMEQYF.

This clone was counted once. The V and J genes are TRBV28 and TRBJ1-1; no clear D. The CDR3 has 14 residues. The germline V gene has CDR1 MDHEN and CDR2 SYDVKM. Trimming removed 3 bases from V and 1 base from J, with 9 bases in between. The CDR3 DNA follows: TGTGCCAGCAGTTTGGAGACGGAGAACACTGAAGCTTTCTTT. Translating gives CASSLETENTEAFF.

The chain uses TRBV30 and TRBJ1-1, with TRBD1 as a possible D gene (5 bases). This CDR3 comprises 13 residues. The V gene lost 7 bases and the J gene lost 4 bases, with 16 bases spanning the gap. Germline V gives CDR1 GTSNPN, CDR2 SVGIG (reference sequence). The CDR3 DNA reads TGTGCCTTGGCCAGGGAGGAGGGCACTGAAGCTTTCTTT. Translated: CALAREEGTEAFF.

The genes are TRBV5-1 and TRBJ1-2; 9 bases align to TRBD1. The trim removed 3 bases at V and 8 bases at J, leaving 5 bases unmatched. This CDR3 spans 13 amino acids. Germline lookup yields CDR1 SGHRS and CDR2 YFSETQ. CDR3 sequence: CASSYGQGPGYTF. CDR3 DNA sequence: TGCGCCAGCAGCTACGGACAGGGGCCGGGCTACACCTTC.

V is TRBV7-9 and J is TRBJ1-6, with 7 bases matching TRBD1. Germline-derived CDR1 and CDR2 are SEHNR and FQNEAQ (reference sequence). Trimming at V came to 1 base and at J to 13 bases, leaving 4 bases not matched to a gene. This CDR3 comprises 13 residues. CDR3 in amino acids: CASSLGETGPLHF. The CDR3, as DNA: TGTGCCAGCAGCTTAGGAGAGACAGGGCCCCTCCACTTT. Combining the CDR3 with reference TRBV7-9 and TRBJ1-6 gives the whole variable domain DTGVSQNPRHKITKRGQNVTFRCDPISEHNRLYWYRQTLGQGPEFLTYFQNEAQLEKSRLLSDRFSAERPKGSFSTLEIQRTEQGDSAMYLCASSLGETGPLHFGNGTRLTVT.

Concerning this clone: Other DNA sequences from this sample encode an identical CDR3 as well. The V call is TRBV7-2, the J call TRBJ2-3; 12 bases match TRBD2. The trim removed 4 bases at V and 1 base at J, leaving 3 bases unmatched. CDR1 is SGHTA, CDR2 FQGNSA, per germline. The CDR3 contains 16 residues. CDR3 nucleotides: TGTGCCAGCAGCTCTCGACTAGCGGGGGGCACAGATACGCAGTATTTT. It yields the protein CASSSRLAGGTDTQYF.